Presented here are 29 T cell receptor beta chains from one specimen sequenced in a study of T cell responses to AZD1222 COVID-19 vaccine. Clones were read by immunoSEQ multiplex PCR, and TCRdb kept only the in-frame ones, dropping some. The data contain about 270,000 clones, roughly 93% of them seen just once; the ten biggest clones take up roughly 0.5%. Specimen: peripheral blood, collected 28 days after the second AZD1222 dose. The receptors were sampled from an adult who received the AZD1222 COVID-19 vaccine.

The genes are TRBV19 and TRBJ1-4, with D possibly matching TRBD1 (5 bases). The germline V gene has CDR1 LNHDA and CDR2 SQIVND (reference sequence). V lost 6 bases to trimming and J lost 5 bases, with 25 bases between them. There are 18 residues in the CDR3. The CDR3: CASRRRGTPATANEKLFF. CDR3 sequence (DNA): TGTGCCAGTAGGCGCCGGGGGACCCCCGCAACTGCCAATGAAAAACTGTTTTTT.

The CDR3 DNA reads as TGTGCCAGCAGCTTTCAGGGGGCAAACTACTATGGCTACACCTTC. Translating gives CASSFQGANYYGYTF. The J gene is TRBJ1-2, the V gene TRBV5-4; 8 bases match TRBD1. The CDR3 spans 15 residues. Per the germline V gene, CDR1 is SGHNT and CDR2 is YYREEE (reference sequence). V lost 2 bases, J lost 3 bases, and 6 bases stayed unmatched.

The gene calls are TRBV6-5 and TRBJ1-5; D is possibly TRBD1 (5 bases). The CDR3 totals 14 residues. Looked up from germline, CDR1 is MNHEY and CDR2 is SVGAGI. V lost 2 bases to trimming and J lost 1 base, with 6 bases between them. The CDR3 sequence: CASSYAGSNQPQHF. In DNA, the CDR3 is TGTGCCAGCAGTTACGCAGGGAGCAATCAGCCCCAGCATTTT.

The chain's CDR3 is CASRGIVGAKNIQYF. CDR3 in DNA: TGTGCCAGCAGGGGAATAGTAGGAGCCAAAAACATTCAGTACTTC. The chain has TRBV2 and TRBJ2-4; the D is unclear. This CDR3 has 15 residues. CDR1 is SNHLY, CDR2 FYNNEI, per germline. V was trimmed by 6 bases and J by 0 bases, leaving 12 bases between them.

The genes are TRBV19 and TRBJ1-2, with TRBD1 as a possible D gene (5 bases). V was pared by 3 bases and J by 3 bases, with 14 bases between. This CDR3 region has 15 residues. The germline gives CDR1 LNHDA, CDR2 SQIVND (reference sequence). CDR3 DNA sequence: TGTGCCAGTAGTATCCCGACAGATCCCTACTATGGCTACACCTTC. This sequence encodes CASSIPTDPYYGYTF.

The V call is TRBV6-5, the J call TRBJ1-4; D not certain. CDR1 and CDR2 (germline): MNHEY, SVGAGI. V was clipped by 10 bases and J by 6 bases, with 18 bases between them. The CDR3 sequence is 14 residues long. The CDR3 spells CATHREDVDEKLFF. In nucleotides, the CDR3 is TGTGCCACCCACCGGGAGGATGTCGATGAAAAACTGTTTTTT.

J is TRBJ2-3 and V is TRBV9; 7 bases line up with TRBD1. The CDR3 totals 15 residues. Germline lookup yields CDR1 SGDLS and CDR2 YYNGEE. V trimming: 4 bases; J trimming: 7 bases; junction bases outside the gene matches: 12. The CDR3 bases are TGTGCCAGCAGCATTTCCCCTCAGGACAGGAATACGCAGTATTTT. It translates to CASSISPQDRNTQYF.

The chain recombines TRBV6-5 with TRBJ2-1; 9 bases are shared with TRBD2. The CDR3 runs 15 residues. Looked up from germline, CDR1 is MNHEY and CDR2 is SVGAGI. V lost 2 bases to trimming and J lost 7 bases; unmatched junction nucleotides: 6. The CDR3 loop is CASSYAGGSGNEQFF. In DNA form, the CDR3 reads TGTGCCAGCAGTTACGCGGGGGGGTCTGGAAATGAGCAGTTCTTC.

The rearrangement links TRBV18 to TRBJ1-1; unclear D gene. The germline V and J ends were trimmed by 2 bases and 3 bases, with 4 bases remaining between them. The CDR3 runs to 12 residues. CDR1 is KGHSH, CDR2 LQKENI, per germline. The CDR3 spells CASSPGDTEAFF. As DNA, the CDR3 is TGTGCCAGCTCACCAGGGGACACTGAAGCTTTCTTT.

The V and J genes are TRBV5-1 and TRBJ1-2; no clear D. The CDR3 loop spans 13 amino acids. V shed 6 bases and J shed 6 bases, with 15 bases lying between them. Germline lookup yields CDR1 SGHRS and CDR2 YFSETQ. CDR3 amino acids: CASNLDNFDGYTF. CDR3 nucleotide sequence: TGCGCCAGCAACCTCGACAATTTCGATGGCTACACCTTC.

The genes are TRBV18 and TRBJ1-6; the D is unclear. The V end was cut by 5 bases, the J end by 5 bases, with 13 bases between. CDR1 is KGHSH and CDR2 is LQKENI in the germline V gene. The CDR3 sequence is 15 residues long. DNA for the CDR3: TGTGCCAGCTCAGCGGGCCAACAGAATAATTCACCCCTCCACTTT. Its translation is CASSAGQQNNSPLHF. The entire variable domain, with the rest obtained from reference TRBV18 and TRBJ1-6, is as follows: NAGVMQNPRHLVRRRGQEARLRCSPMKGHSHVYWYRQLPEEGLKFMVYLQKENIIDESGMPKERFSAEFPKEGPSILRIQQVVRGDSAAYFCASSAGQQNNSPLHFGNGTRLTVT.

This sequence joins TRBV4-2 and TRBJ2-7, with D perhaps TRBD2 (5 bases). This CDR3 contains 15 residues. Germline lookup yields CDR1 LGHNA and CDR2 YNFKEQ. The germline V and J ends were trimmed by 0 bases and 2 bases, with 11 bases remaining between them. The CDR3 bases are TGTGCCAGCAGCCAAGATGAGGGTAGTGCCTACGAGCAGTACTTC. Translation: CASSQDEGSAYEQYF.

The chain has TRBV4-3 and TRBJ2-7; D is tentatively TRBD1 or TRBD2 (5 bases each). This CDR3 contains 16 residues. Deletions cut 4 bases from V and 3 bases from J, with 19 bases between. Germline loops: CDR1 LGHNA, CDR2 YSLEER. The CDR3, as DNA: TGCGCCAGCAGCCTTCACTCCGGGACGGTATACTACGAGCAGTACTTC. Amino acids: CASSLHSGTVYYEQYF.

This chain uses TRBV4-3 with TRBJ1-5; TRBD1 agrees at 8 bases. The germline V gene encodes CDR1 LGHNA and CDR2 YSLEER. With 4 bases clipped from V and 11 bases from J, the junction kept 10 bases outside the gene matches. The CDR3 consists of 14 residues. The CDR3 nucleotides read TGCGCCAGCAGCCCAGGGGGCGGTCAATATTCCCAGCATTTT. As protein: CASSPGGGQYSQHF.

This clone appeared a single time. A read error may account for a junction end that differs from germline. The CDR3 protein is CASSPRTGGGTQYF. Here the CDR3 DNA reads TGTGCTAGCAGCCCCAGGACGGGAGGTGGGACCCAGTACTTC. This rearrangement joins TRBV7-7 to TRBJ2-5; 7 nucleotides match TRBD2. In germline, CDR1 is SSHAT, CDR2 FNYEAQ (reference sequence). This CDR3 spans 14 amino acids. The variable domain in full, with the rest retrieved from reference TRBV7-7 and TRBJ2-5, is GAGVSQSPRYKVTKRGQDVTLRCDPISSHATLYWYQQALGQGPEFLTYFNYEAQPDKSGLPSDRFSAERPEGSISTLTIQRTEQRDSAMYRCASSPRTGGGTQYFGPGTRLLVL.

The V call is TRBV3-1 (or the pseudogene TRBV3-2), the J call TRBJ1-1; D is perhaps TRBD1 (5 bases). This CDR3 has 15 residues. Germline CDR1 reads LGHDT; CDR2 reads YNNKEL (reference sequence). Trimming left V 2 bases short and J 0 bases short, with 10 bases between. This CDR3 is CASSQFGGMNTEAFF. CDR3 DNA: TGTGCCAGCAGCCAATTTGGGGGTATGAACACTGAAGCTTTCTTT.

The V and J genes are TRBV11-3 and TRBJ2-7; weak D call: TRBD2 (6 bases). The length of the CDR3 is 14 residues. The V gene lost 4 bases and the J gene lost 4 bases, with 14 bases spanning the gap. Germline V CDR1 and CDR2: SGHNT, YENEEA. The chain's CDR3 is CASSSSGTGYEQYF. The DNA of the CDR3 is TGTGCCAGCAGCTCCTCCGGGACTGGTTACGAGCAGTACTTC.

This clone came up a few times. V gene TRBV6-5 combines with J gene TRBJ1-4; possible D gene TRBD1, 6 bases. Looked up from germline, CDR1 is MNHEY and CDR2 is SVGAGI. Trimming took off 11 bases at V and 3 bases at J, with 19 bases between the two ends. This CDR3 spans 15 amino acids. CDR3 coding DNA: TGTGCCTCCTTCCAAGGGGGGGTATCTAATGAAAAACTGTTTTTT. Protein sequence: CASFQGGVSNEKLFF.

This chain's CDR3 is CASSMLETASNQPQHF. The CDR3 DNA follows: TGTGCCAGTAGTATGCTAGAAACAGCTAGCAATCAGCCCCAGCATTTT. This sequence joins TRBV19 and TRBJ1-5; D is ambiguous. Germline V gene data show CDR1 as LNHDA and CDR2 as SQIVND (reference sequence). Trimming pared 3 bases from V and 0 bases from J, leaving 12 bases between. The CDR3 is made up of 16 amino acids.

The chain joins TRBV7-9 to TRBJ2-7; the D is unclear. Germline assignment: CDR1 SEHNR and CDR2 FQNEAQ (reference sequence). V lost 1 base and J lost 2, with 9 bases in between. CDR3 length: 14 amino acids. As DNA, the CDR3 is TGTGCCAGCAGCTTAGAAGACATCGCCTACGAGCAGTACTTC. This translates into CASSLEDIAYEQYF. Filled out from reference TRBV7-9 and TRBJ2-7, the complete variable domain reads DTGVSQNPRHKITKRGQNVTFRCDPISEHNRLYWYRQTLGQGPEFLTYFQNEAQLEKSRLLSDRFSAERPKGSFSTLEIQRTEQGDSAMYLCASSLEDIAYEQYFGPGTRLTVT.

The chain links TRBV7-9 to TRBJ2-1; 10 bases align to TRBD2. CDR3 length equals 16 residues. The germline V gene has CDR1 SEHNR and CDR2 FQNEAQ (reference sequence). V gave up 5 bases and J gave up 5 bases; unmatched junction bases: 9. This CDR3 reads CASSASGSGGHNEQFF. The CDR3 coding sequence is TGTGCCAGCAGCGCCTCGGGTAGCGGGGGGCACAATGAGCAGTTCTTC. The whole variable domain, filled in from reference TRBV7-9 and TRBJ2-1, reads DTGVSQNPRHKITKRGQNVTFRCDPISEHNRLYWYRQTLGQGPEFLTYFQNEAQLEKSRLLSDRFSAERPKGSFSTLEIQRTEQGDSAMYLCASSASGSGGHNEQFFGPGTRLTVL.

This rearrangement joins TRBV7-9 to TRBJ1-4, with D tentatively TRBD1 (5 bases). V lost 1 base to trimming and J lost 0 bases, with 15 bases between them. Germline V gene sequence: CDR1 SEHNR, CDR2 FQNEAQ (reference sequence). This CDR3 contains 18 residues. The CDR3 is CASSLGGSGTATNEKLFF. CDR3 nucleotide sequence: TGTGCCAGCAGCTTAGGGGGCTCAGGGACCGCAACTAATGAAAAACTGTTTTTT.

This clone was observed once. The rearrangement links TRBV14 to TRBJ2-7; 10 bases map to TRBD1. V dropped 7 bases and J dropped 4; count of bases not matched to a gene: 7. The germline gives CDR1 SGHDN, CDR2 FVKESK. The CDR3 contains 14 residues. As DNA, the CDR3 is TGTGCCAGCAACCGACAGGGGGCGCAGTACGAGCAGTACTTC. Translation gives CASNRQGAQYEQYF.

The chain joins TRBV6-4 to TRBJ1-1, with 8 bases fitting TRBD1. Per germline, CDR1 MRHNA and CDR2 SNTAGT. Trimming removed 5 bases from V and 4 bases from J; junction bases left unmatched: 6. The length of the CDR3 is 14 residues. In DNA, the CDR3 is TGTGCCAGCAGTACGGACAGGGCGAGCACTGAAGCTTTCTTT. It is translated as CASSTDRASTEAFF.

The chain combines TRBV5-1 with TRBJ1-4, with 7 bases identical to TRBD1. The CDR3 is 17 residues long. From germline, CDR1 is SGHRS and CDR2 YFSETQ. V lost 0 bases and J lost 0; bases outside the gene matches: 5. The CDR3 nucleotides are TGCGCCAGCAGCTTGGGACAGGGAGCTGCAACTAATGAAAAACTGTTTTTT. This codes for CASSLGQGAATNEKLFF. Together with reference TRBV5-1 and TRBJ1-4, the CDR3 gives the full variable domain: KAGVTQTPRYLIKTRGQQVTLSCSPISGHRSVSWYQQTPGQGLQFLFEYFSETQRNKGNFPGRFSGRQFSNSRSEMNVSTLELGDSALYLCASSLGQGAATNEKLFFGSGTQLSVL.

The CDR3: CASSPPGRGGGKNIQYF. The CDR3 nucleotides read TGTGCCAGCTCACCACCGGGCCGGGGGGGAGGCAAAAACATTCAGTACTTC. The chain recombines TRBV18 with TRBJ2-4; 8 bases map to TRBD2. J lost 3 bases, V lost 0 bases, and 7 bases had no gene match. CDR1 and CDR2 from the germline V gene are KGHSH and LQKENI. This CDR3 has 17 amino acids.

This clone has a single count. V is TRBV19 and J is TRBJ1-2; perhaps TRBD1 as D (6 bases). Germline CDR1 LNHDA, CDR2 SQIVND (reference sequence). The CDR3 has 15 amino acids. Trimming took off 7 bases at V and 0 bases at J, with 15 bases between the two ends. This CDR3 reads CASKTFQGTNYGYTF. DNA for the CDR3: TGTGCCAGTAAGACTTTTCAGGGGACTAACTATGGCTACACCTTC.

Concerning this clone: The identical CDR3 is also encoded by other nucleotide sequences in the sample. The chain uses TRBV5-1 and TRBJ2-7, with D possibly being TRBD2 (5 bases). In germline, CDR1 is SGHRS, CDR2 YFSETQ. CDR3 length equals 12 residues. The germline V and J ends were trimmed by 7 bases and 3 bases, with 11 bases remaining between them. In nucleotides, the CDR3 is TGCGCCAGCTCTCTCCGGGGCTACGAGCAGTACTTC. It specifies CASSLRGYEQYF.

The chain combines TRBV7-3 with TRBJ2-1, with 10 bases lining up with TRBD2. Germline V gene data show CDR1 as SGHTA and CDR2 as FQGTGA. This CDR3 is built from 15 residues. Trimming removed 5 bases from V and 3 bases from J; junction bases left unmatched: 4. CDR3 loop: CASSLSGGDYNEQFF. The DNA for the CDR3 is TGTGCCAGCAGCCTCAGCGGGGGGGACTACAATGAGCAGTTCTTC. The variable domain in full, completed from reference TRBV7-3 and TRBJ2-1, reads GAGVSQTPSNKVTEKGKYVELRCDPISGHTALYWYRQSLGQGPEFLIYFQGTGAADDSGLPNDRFFAVRPEGSVSTLKIQRTERGDSAVYLCASSLSGGDYNEQFFGPGTRLTVL.